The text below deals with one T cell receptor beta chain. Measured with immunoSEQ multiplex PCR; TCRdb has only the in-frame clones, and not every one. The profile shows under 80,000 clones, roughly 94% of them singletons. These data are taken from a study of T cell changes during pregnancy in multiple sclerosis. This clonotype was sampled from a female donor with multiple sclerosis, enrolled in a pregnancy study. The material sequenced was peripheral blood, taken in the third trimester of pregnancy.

The CDR3 spells CAISEGGDGNQPQHF. DNA of the CDR3: TGTGCCATCAGTGAAGGAGGGGACGGCAATCAGCCCCAGCATTTT. V is TRBV10-3 and J is TRBJ1-5; D might be TRBD1 (5 bases). This CDR3 is built from 15 residues. Trimming pared 3 bases from V and 2 bases from J, leaving 11 bases between. CDR1 and CDR2 from the germline V gene are ENHRY and SYGVKD.